In this sample, the clone carrying this T cell receptor beta chain turned up a few times. Its antigen is undetermined. The entry originates in a study of T cells after yellow fever vaccination. General study points: Contaminants from the bulk population, in the form of abundant clonotypes, could be found in FACS-sorted repertoires.

Germline CDR1 and CDR2: DFQATT and SNEGSKA (reference sequence). CDR3 length: 18 residues. With 5 bases clipped from V and 6 bases from J, the junction kept 18 bases outside the gene matches. One entry per CDR3 protein, called by TCRdb with MiXCR from the 5' RACE reads. The table lists tens of thousands of distinct CDR3 sequences, around 7.3% of them singletons. The genes are TRBV20-1 and TRBJ2-1; 11 bases agree with TRBD2. The sequence was collected from a man between 25 and 39 years old who received the YFV17D yellow fever vaccine. Specimen: CD8+ T cells sorted from PBMCs, collected on the day of the yellow fever booster vaccination. CDR3 loop: CSALPGLAAGVQFNEQFF. CDR3 DNA sequence: TGCAGTGCTCTCCCGGGACTAGCGGCTGGAGTACAGTTCAATGAGCAGTTCTTC.